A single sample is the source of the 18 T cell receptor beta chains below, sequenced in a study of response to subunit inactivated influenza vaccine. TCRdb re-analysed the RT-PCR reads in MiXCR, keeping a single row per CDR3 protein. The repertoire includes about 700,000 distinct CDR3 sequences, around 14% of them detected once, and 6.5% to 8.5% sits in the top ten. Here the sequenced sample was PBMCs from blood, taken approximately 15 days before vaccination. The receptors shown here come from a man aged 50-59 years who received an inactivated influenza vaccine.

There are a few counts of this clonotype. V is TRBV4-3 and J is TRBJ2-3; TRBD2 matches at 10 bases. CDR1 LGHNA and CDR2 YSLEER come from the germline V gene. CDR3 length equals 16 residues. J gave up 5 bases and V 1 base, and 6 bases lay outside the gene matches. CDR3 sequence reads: CASSQVFVAGGDTQYF. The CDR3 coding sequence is TGCGCCAGCAGCCAAGTGTTCGTAGCGGGAGGAGATACGCAGTATTTT.

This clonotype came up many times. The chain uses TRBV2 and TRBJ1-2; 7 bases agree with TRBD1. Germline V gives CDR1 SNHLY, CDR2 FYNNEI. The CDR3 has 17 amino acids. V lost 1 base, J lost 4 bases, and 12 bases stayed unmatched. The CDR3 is CASSEDPPGGTFYGYTF. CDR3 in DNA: TGTGCCAGCAGTGAAGATCCTCCAGGGGGAACTTTCTATGGCTACACCTTC.

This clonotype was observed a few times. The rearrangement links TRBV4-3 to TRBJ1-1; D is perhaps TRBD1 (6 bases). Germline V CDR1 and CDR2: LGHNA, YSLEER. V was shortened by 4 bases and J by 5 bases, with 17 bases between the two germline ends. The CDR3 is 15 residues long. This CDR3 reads CASSLITGYGTEAFF. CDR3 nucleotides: TGCGCCAGCAGCCTGATAACAGGGTATGGGACTGAAGCTTTCTTT.

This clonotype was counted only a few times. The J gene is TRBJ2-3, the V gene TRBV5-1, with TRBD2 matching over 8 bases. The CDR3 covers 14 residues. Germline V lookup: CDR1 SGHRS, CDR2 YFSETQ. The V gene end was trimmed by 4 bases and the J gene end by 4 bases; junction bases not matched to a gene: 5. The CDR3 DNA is TGCGCCAGCAGCGCATCGGGGGGGGCAGATACGCAGTATTTT. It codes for CASSASGGADTQYF.

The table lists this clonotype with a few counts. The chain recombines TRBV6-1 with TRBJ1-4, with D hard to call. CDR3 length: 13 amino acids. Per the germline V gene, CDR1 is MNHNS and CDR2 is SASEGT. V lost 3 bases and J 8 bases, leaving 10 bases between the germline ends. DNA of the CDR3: TGTGCCAGCAGTGATGGGGATAGAGAAAAACTGTTTTTT. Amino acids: CASSDGDREKLFF.

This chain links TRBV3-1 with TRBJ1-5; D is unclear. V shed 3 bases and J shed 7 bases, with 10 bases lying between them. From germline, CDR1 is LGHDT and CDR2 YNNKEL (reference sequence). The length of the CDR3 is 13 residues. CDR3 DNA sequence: TGTGCCAGCAGCCAGACTGGGCGGCAGCCCCAGCATTTT. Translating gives CASSQTGRQPQHF.

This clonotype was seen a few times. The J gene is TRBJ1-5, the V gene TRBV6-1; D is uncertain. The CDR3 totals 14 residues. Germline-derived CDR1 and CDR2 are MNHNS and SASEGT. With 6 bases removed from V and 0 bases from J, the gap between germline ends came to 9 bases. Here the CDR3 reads CASRELYSNQPQHF. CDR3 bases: TGTGCCAGCAGAGAGCTATATAGCAATCAGCCCCAGCATTTT.

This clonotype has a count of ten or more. The CDR3 loop is CASSYGTGGTQYF. CDR3 nucleotide sequence: TGTGCCAGCAGTTACGGGACAGGAGGGACCCAGTACTTC. V is TRBV6-5 and J is TRBJ2-5, with 8 positions matching TRBD1. The ends lost 2 bases at V and 7 bases at J; junction bases unmatched: 3. The germline V gene encodes CDR1 MNHEY and CDR2 SVGAGI. The CDR3 is 13 amino acids.

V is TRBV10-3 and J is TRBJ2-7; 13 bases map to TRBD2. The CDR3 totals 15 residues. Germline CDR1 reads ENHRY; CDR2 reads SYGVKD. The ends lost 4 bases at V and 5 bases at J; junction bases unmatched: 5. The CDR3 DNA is TGTGCCATCAGTGCTACTAGCGGGAGGGCCGACGAGCAGTACTTC. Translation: CAISATSGRADEQYF.

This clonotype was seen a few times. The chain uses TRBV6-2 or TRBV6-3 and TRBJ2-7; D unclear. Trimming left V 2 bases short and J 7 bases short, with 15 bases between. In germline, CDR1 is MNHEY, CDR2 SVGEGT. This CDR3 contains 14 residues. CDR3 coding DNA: TGTGCCAGCAGTTACGGCGGAATACCCTTGGAGCAGTACTTC. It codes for CASSYGGIPLEQYF.

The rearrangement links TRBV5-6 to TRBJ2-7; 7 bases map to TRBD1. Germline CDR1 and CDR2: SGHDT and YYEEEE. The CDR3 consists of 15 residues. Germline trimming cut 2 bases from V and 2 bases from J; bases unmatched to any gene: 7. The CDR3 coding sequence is TGTGCCAGCAGCTTCAACAGGGGCCTAGCCTACGAGCAGTACTTC. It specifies CASSFNRGLAYEQYF. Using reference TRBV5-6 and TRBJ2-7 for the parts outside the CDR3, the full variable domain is DAGVTQSPTHLIKTRGQQVTLRCSPKSGHDTVSWYQQALGQGPQFIFQYYEEEERQRGNFPDRFSGHQFPNYSSELNVNALLLGDSALYLCASSFNRGLAYEQYFGPGTRLTVT.

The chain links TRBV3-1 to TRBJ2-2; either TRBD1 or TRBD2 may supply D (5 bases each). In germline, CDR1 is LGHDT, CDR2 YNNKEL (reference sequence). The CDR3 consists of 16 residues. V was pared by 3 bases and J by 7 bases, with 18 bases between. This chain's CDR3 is CASSHLLGAGHGELFF. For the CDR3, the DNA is TGTGCCAGCAGCCATCTACTCGGGGCCGGGCACGGGGAGCTGTTTTTT.

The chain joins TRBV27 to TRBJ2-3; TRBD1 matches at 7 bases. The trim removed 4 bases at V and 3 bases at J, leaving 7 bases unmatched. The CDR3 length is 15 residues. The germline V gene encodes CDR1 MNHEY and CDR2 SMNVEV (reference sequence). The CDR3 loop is CASSSPGQRTDTQYF. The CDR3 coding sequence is TGTGCCAGCAGTTCACCGGGACAGCGGACAGATACGCAGTATTTT.

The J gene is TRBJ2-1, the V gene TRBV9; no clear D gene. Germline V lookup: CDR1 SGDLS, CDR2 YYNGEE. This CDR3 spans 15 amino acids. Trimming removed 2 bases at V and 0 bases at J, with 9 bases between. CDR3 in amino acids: CASSVGQDSYNEQFF. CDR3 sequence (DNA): TGTGCCAGCAGCGTCGGCCAGGACTCCTACAATGAGCAGTTCTTC. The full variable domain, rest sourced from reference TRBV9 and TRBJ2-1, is DSGVTQTPKHLITATGQRVTLRCSPRSGDLSVYWYQQSLDQGLQFLIQYYNGEERAKGNILERFSAQQFPDLHSELNLSSLELGDSALYFCASSVGQDSYNEQFFGPGTRLTVL.

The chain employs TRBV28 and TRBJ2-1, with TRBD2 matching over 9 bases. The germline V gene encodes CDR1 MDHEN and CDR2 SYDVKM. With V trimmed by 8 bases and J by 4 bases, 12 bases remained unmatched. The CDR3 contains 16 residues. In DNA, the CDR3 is TGTGCCAGCGACCCCGGCGGGGGGGAGCGATACAATGAGCAGTTCTTC. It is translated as CASDPGGGERYNEQFF.

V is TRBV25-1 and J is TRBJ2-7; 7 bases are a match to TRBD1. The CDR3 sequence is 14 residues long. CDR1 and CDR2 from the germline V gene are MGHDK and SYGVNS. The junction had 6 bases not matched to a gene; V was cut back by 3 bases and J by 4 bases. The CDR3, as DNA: TGTGCCAGCAGTGAGGGACAGCCACCTTACGAGCAGTACTTC. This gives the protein CASSEGQPPYEQYF.

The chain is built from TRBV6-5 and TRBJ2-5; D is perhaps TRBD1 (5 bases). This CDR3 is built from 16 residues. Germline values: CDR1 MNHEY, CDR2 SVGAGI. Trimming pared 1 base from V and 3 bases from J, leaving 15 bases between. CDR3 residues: CASSYYSVAGKETQYF. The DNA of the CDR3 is TGTGCCAGCAGTTACTACTCGGTGGCAGGGAAAGAGACCCAGTACTTC.

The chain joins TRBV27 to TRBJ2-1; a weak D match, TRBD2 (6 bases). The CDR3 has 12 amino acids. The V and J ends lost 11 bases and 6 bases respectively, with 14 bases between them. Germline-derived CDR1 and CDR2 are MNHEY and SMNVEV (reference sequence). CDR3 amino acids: CAVLSGGNEQFF. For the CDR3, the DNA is TGTGCCGTCCTATCCGGGGGCAATGAGCAGTTCTTC.